The rows below give T cell receptor beta chains drawn from one sample of a study of cytomegalovirus exposure and HLA in healthy donors. The method was immunoSEQ multiplex PCR; TCRdb's version includes in-frame clones alone and lacks a portion of them. The sample shows about 99,000 clones, about four fifths of them seen only once. Specimen: PBMCs. The receptors here all came from a male donor in good health and CMV-seropositive. Both conserved end residues are part of each CDR3. D genes are given only for firm matches. A row's size may be missing; if present it is once, few, many or a size class.

j_call cdr3_length v_call clone_size d_call cdr3_nt cdr3_aa
TRBJ1-2 18 TRBV7-9 . TRBD1 TGTGCCAGCAGCTTTTCCGAAATTCGACAGGGGCCAGAGGATGGCTACACCTTC CASSFSEIRQGPEDGYTF
TRBJ1-1 14 TRBV12-5 . . TGTGCTAGTGGTTTGGGCACGGTAAACACTGAAGCTTTCTTT CASGLGTVNTEAFF
TRBJ1-4 14 TRBV7-2 . TRBD1 TGTGCCAGCAGCCTCACAGGGGGAGGTGAAAAACTGTTTTTT CASSLTGGGEKLFF
TRBJ1-6 14 TRBV5-8 once . TGTGCCAGCAGCTTGATACAGAGTAATTCACCCCTCCACTTT CASSLIQSNSPLHF
TRBJ1-2 15 TRBV6-5 . TRBD1 TGTGCCAGCAGTCCGGGGACAGGGGACTTCTATGGCTACACCTTC CASSPGTGDFYGYTF
TRBJ2-7 15 TRBV5-1 . TRBD2 TGCGCCAGCAGCTTGGCAGCGGGGAGCTCCTACGAGCAGTACTTC CASSLAAGSSYEQYF
TRBJ2-7 16 TRBV6-6 . TRBD1 TGTGCCAGCAGCCCAGACAGGGGCGCAGGTGAATACGAGCAGTACTTC CASSPDRGAGEYEQYF
TRBJ1-2 15 TRBV4-1 few . TGCGCCAGCAGCCAAGGGTTGGCAGGGCGCTATGGCTACACCTTC CASSQGLAGRYGYTF
TRBJ2-1 17 TRBV10-3 . TRBD1 TGTGCCATCAGTGAGTCTAAGGGACAGGGGAGGTTGAATGAGCAGTTCTTC CAISESKGQGRLNEQFF
TRBJ1-4 12 TRBV29-1 . . TGCAGCGTTTTGAGAGGGAATGAAAAACTGTTTTTT CSVLRGNEKLFF
TRBJ1-5 16 TRBV5-1 . TRBD1 TGCGCCAGCAGCCCGACAGGGGGCGCCCCCGTTCAGCCCCAGCATTTT CASSPTGGAPVQPQHF
TRBJ1-5 14 TRBV2 few TRBD1 TGTGCCAGCAGTGAGACAGGGTTCAATCAGCCCCAGCATTTT CASSETGFNQPQHF
TRBJ1-5 14 TRBV19 once . TGTGCCAGTAGCAGACAGGCCTTTAATCAGCCCCAGCATTTT CASSRQAFNQPQHF
TRBJ2-3 13 TRBV7-2 few . TGTGCCAGCAGTCCCGGGGGTGGGGATACGCAGTATTTT CASSPGGGDTQYF
TRBJ2-1 14 TRBV5-4 few TRBD2 TGTGCCAGCAGCTCGGGGGGAGATTACAATGAGCAGTTCTTC CASSSGGDYNEQFF
TRBJ2-7 16 TRBV5-6 . TRBD1 TGTGCCAGCAGCTTGCGGGACAGGGTGATCGCCTACGAGCAGTACTTC CASSLRDRVIAYEQYF
TRBJ1-1 16 TRBV14 . . TGTGCCAGCAGCTTTGGGGGGGGCTTCATGAACACTGAAGCTTTCTTT CASSFGGGFMNTEAFF
TRBJ2-3 13 TRBV9 . . TGTGCCAGCAGCGTTGACAGTCCAGATACGCAGTATTTT CASSVDSPDTQYF
TRBJ1-1 12 TRBV7-9 . . TGTGCCAGCAACAGAATGAACACTGAAGCTTTCTTT CASNRMNTEAFF
TRBJ1-2 14 TRBV30 once TRBD1 TGTGCCTGGAGGGAGGACAGGGGGCTTGCTGGCTACACCTTT CAWREDRGLAGYTF
TRBJ1-2 15 TRBV18 . . TGTGCCAGCTCACCTACCATTGAGTATAACTATGGCTACACCTTC CASSPTIEYNYGYTF
TRBJ1-2 16 TRBV21-1 . . TGTGCCAGCAGCCCAGGCGGGGTCCCGATCAACTATGGCTACACCTTC CASSPGGVPINYGYTF
TRBJ2-7 19 TRBV7-7 . . TGTGCTAGCAGCTTTAAATCCGAGGAGCCCTTTGACTCCGACTACGAGCAGTACTTC CASSFKSEEPFDSDYEQYF
TRBJ1-1 13 TRBV30 . . TGTGCCTGGAGTACAGGGTTAAACACTGAAGCTTTCTTT CAWSTGLNTEAFF
TRBJ1-2 12 TRBV5-4 . . TGTGCCAGCAGCTTGGGAGAGGGTGGCTACACCTTC CASSLGEGGYTF
TRBJ1-2 15 TRBV5-1 . TRBD1 TGCGCCAGCAGCTCGGACAGGGATATTTACTATGGCTACACCTTC CASSSDRDIYYGYTF
TRBJ2-2 14 TRBV7-3 . . TGTGCCAGCAGCTCGGACAGAACTACCGGGGAGCTGTTTTTT CASSSDRTTGELFF
TRBJ2-7 14 TRBV6-5 . . TGTGCCAGCAGTTACCACGGCGGAGTAGGCGAGCAGTACTTC CASSYHGGVGEQYF
TRBJ1-1 13 TRBV10-2 . . TGCGCCAGCAGTGCTGTCGTAAACACTGAAGCTTTCTTT CASSAVVNTEAFF
TRBJ1-5 17 TRBV4-2 . . TGTGCCAGCAGCCAAGACAGGGGTGGCAGTCCGTTCCTGCCCCAGCATTTT CASSQDRGGSPFLPQHF
TRBJ1-1 13 TRBV4-1 . . TGCGCCAGCAGCCAAGGAGGAAACACTGAAGCTTTCTTT CASSQGGNTEAFF
TRBJ1-5 16 TRBV7-8 . . TGTGCCAGCAGCTTTGGATCGGGACTGGGCAATCAGCCCCAGCATTTT CASSFGSGLGNQPQHF
TRBJ1-1 12 TRBV30 . TRBD1 TGTGCCTGGAACAGGGGGGACACTGAAGCTTTCTTT CAWNRGDTEAFF
TRBJ1-5 14 TRBV6-5 few TRBD1 TGTGCCAGCAGGGCCGGGACAGGGGATCAGCCCCAGCATTTT CASRAGTGDQPQHF
TRBJ2-1 13 TRBV30 . . TGTGCCACCAAGTCCAGGAAGAACAATGAGCAGTTCTTC CATKSRKNNEQFF
TRBJ2-1 14 TRBV27 . TRBD2 TGTGCCAGCAGGCTACCGGGGGGGTTGAATGAGCAGTTCTTC CASRLPGGLNEQFF
TRBJ1-2 12 TRBV18 . . TGTGCCAGCTCACCAAAGGGAGAAGGCTACACCTTC CASSPKGEGYTF
TRBJ2-3 16 TRBV9 . . TGTGCCAGCAGCAAGGGAGGAGGCGGACGCACAGATACGCAGTATTTT CASSKGGGGRTDTQYF
TRBJ2-1 15 TRBV5-6 . TRBD2 TGTGCCAGCAGCCTACTAGCGGGGCCAGGCGATGAGCAGTTCTTC CASSLLAGPGDEQFF
TRBJ1-3 16 TRBV7-6 . . TGTGCCAGCAGCGACCCGTTCAGGGAACGTGGAAACACCATATATTTT CASSDPFRERGNTIYF
TRBJ1-5 14 TRBV7-8 . TRBD1 TGTGCCAGCAGCTTCGGGACAGGGAATCAGCCCCAGCATTTT CASSFGTGNQPQHF
TRBJ1-1 13 TRBV6-6 . . TGTGCCAGCAGTTACCCTGAAGGGAGCGAAGCTTTCTTT CASSYPEGSEAFF
TRBJ1-2 13 TRBV6-5 . . TGTGCCAGCAGCCCGGGACATTCTTTTGGCTACACCTTC CASSPGHSFGYTF
TRBJ1-5 15 TRBV19 . . TGTGCCAGTAAAAACCAGGTGACACCTAATCAGCCCCAGCATTTT CASKNQVTPNQPQHF
TRBJ1-2 15 TRBV15 . . TGTGCCACCAGCAGAGAGACAGCGGGAAACTATGGCTACACCTTC CATSRETAGNYGYTF
TRBJ1-6 14 TRBV16 . . TGTGCCAGCAGCCGAGACTGGTATAATTCACCCCTCCACTTT CASSRDWYNSPLHF
TRBJ1-2 13 TRBV30 . TRBD1 TGTGCCTGGAGCGCGACAGGGTTGAATGGCTACACCTTC CAWSATGLNGYTF
TRBJ1-1 17 TRBV19 . . TGTGCCAGTCACCTTACCCAGCGGGGGAAACTGGGCACTGAAGCTTTCTTT CASHLTQRGKLGTEAFF
TRBJ2-3 20 TRBV9 . . TGTGCCAGCAGCGTTTCAACCGGGACATTCTCCCGTATTGGCACAGATACGCAGTATTTT CASSVSTGTFSRIGTDTQYF
TRBJ1-6 15 TRBV6-6 . TRBD1 TGTGCCAGCACTCCCCTGACAGGGCACAATTCACCCCTCCACTTT CASTPLTGHNSPLHF
TRBJ1-4 13 TRBV19 . . TGTGCCAGTAGGGGCGGGTTGCGGGAAAAACTGTTTTTT CASRGGLREKLFF